A single sample is the source of the 3 T cell receptor beta chains below, sequenced in a study of blood T cell repertoires in COVID-19. Sequencing was performed with immunoSEQ multiplex PCR; in TCRdb, only in-frame clones are kept and a portion is missing. Here the sample spans 80,000 or so clones, approximately 86% being singletons. Sequencing input: peripheral blood. These receptors were obtained from a woman aged 55 to 70 with acute or convalescent COVID-19.

V gene TRBV7-3 combines with J gene TRBJ2-7; 16 bases are shared with TRBD2. Germline CDR1 reads SGHTA; CDR2 reads FQGTGA. The CDR3 consists of 16 residues. Unmatched junction bases numbered 5, after V lost 4 bases and J lost 5 bases. The CDR3 DNA reads TGTGCCAGCAGCTCCGGGACTAGCGGGGGGGCCGACGAGCAGTACTTC. It specifies CASSSGTSGGADEQYF.

The CDR3 spells CASSDRNTGELFF. CDR3 sequence (DNA): TGTGCCAGCAGCGACAGGAACACCGGGGAGCTGTTTTTT. The chain employs TRBV7-3 and TRBJ2-2; D possibly corresponds to TRBD1 (5 bases). Germline V gene data show CDR1 as SGHTA and CDR2 as FQGTGA. This CDR3 contains 13 residues. V was clipped by 5 bases and J by 1 base, with 5 bases between them.

The CDR3 is CASRPGGLGNNSPLHF. The CDR3 DNA is TGTGCCAGCCGTCCGGGGGGCCTGGGGAATAATTCACCCCTCCACTTT. This chain uses TRBV7-9 with TRBJ1-6; possibly TRBD1 for D (6 bases). V lost 8 bases and J lost 5, with 19 bases in between. This CDR3 is built from 16 residues. CDR1 is SEHNR and CDR2 is FQNEAQ in the germline V gene (reference sequence).